What follows describes a single TCR beta chain. Its antigen is unidentified. With V trimmed by 5 bases and J by 1 base, 2 bases remained unmatched. The length of the CDR3 is 14 residues. Per the germline V gene, CDR1 is MNHEY and CDR2 is SVGAGI. The data derive from a study of cytomegalovirus exposure and HLA in healthy donors. Study context: Sequencing of some 190 million T cells in an earlier analysis found 100 million to 140 million unique TCR beta sequences. Study findings and constraints: Fewer N-insertions (relative to the approximately 670-donor mean) were reportedly seen in an Asian-associated ancestry cluster in a later analysis.

The PCR contained 60 Vbeta and 13 Jbeta primers. TCRdb keeps only in-frame clones here, not all; method: immunoSEQ multiplex PCR. The sample records fewer than 150,000 clones, around 80% being singletons. The specimen sequenced was PBMCs. V is TRBV6-5 and J is TRBJ1-1, with 9 positions matching TRBD1. The receptor comes from a man aged 25-45 years in good health and CMV-seronegative. The CDR3 is CASSTQGANTEAFF. Here the CDR3 DNA reads TGTGCCAGCAGTACACAGGGGGCGAACACTGAAGCTTTCTTT.